Described below is a single TCR beta chain sequence and its context. Patients from Seattle were sampled longitudinally, starting during active infection. In germline, CDR1 is SGHTA, CDR2 FQGNSA. This CDR3 comprises 16 residues. V gave up 4 bases and J gave up 2 bases; unmatched junction bases: 5. The data were obtained in a study of blood T cell repertoires in COVID-19. Overall study context: Acute and convalescent COVID-19 samples came from the United States, Italy and Spain.

Original analysis: Estimation of nucleated cell counts was performed using reference gene primer amplification. Generated by immunoSEQ multiplex PCR, the TCRdb table keeps only in-frame clones and is missing some. V, J and clone size reflect that table, while D and trimming were determined from the DNA. The sample lists more than 250,000 clones, around 89% occurring once. The sequence was obtained from a woman under 40 with COVID-19, enrolled during active disease. The sample was peripheral blood. The J gene is TRBJ2-3, the V gene TRBV7-2; TRBD2 agrees at 11 bases. CDR3 sequence reads: CASSSGLAGATDTQYF. Here the CDR3 DNA reads TGTGCCAGCAGCTCCGGACTAGCGGGCGCCACAGATACGCAGTATTTT.